The 13 T cell receptor beta chains reported below all come from one sample, sequenced in a study of identical twins. From the 5' RACE reads, TCRdb called clonotypes with MiXCR, one entry per CDR3 protein. The data show more than 400,000 distinct CDR3 sequences, around 15% seen once. These data were likewise used in another study, on yellow fever vaccine responses in identical twins.

Material for sequencing was CD4+ T cells sorted from blood. These receptors all come from a woman between 18 and 29 years old in good health.

The chain joins TRBV28 to TRBJ2-6; D is unresolved. Germline loops: CDR1 MDHEN, CDR2 SYDVKM. Trimming pared 1 base from V and 0 bases from J, leaving 10 bases between. This CDR3 spans 17 amino acids. The CDR3 coding sequence is TGTGCCAGCAGTTTATCTCGCCGGAGCTCTGGGGCCAACGTCCTGACTTTC. Translation: CASSLSRRSSGANVLTF.

The chain joins TRBV20-1 to TRBJ2-1, with a weak D call TRBD2 (5 bases). Trimming left V 8 bases short and J 3 bases short, with 14 bases between. There are 13 residues in the CDR3. The germline V gene encodes CDR1 DFQATT and CDR2 SNEGSKA (reference sequence). CDR3 protein: CSTSGKYYNEQFF. CDR3 bases: TGCAGTACCAGCGGAAAGTACTACAATGAGCAGTTCTTC.

The chain recombines TRBV6-2 or TRBV6-3 with TRBJ2-2, with 9 nucleotides matching TRBD1. Trimming cost V 6 bases and J 4 bases; bases outside gene matches: 6. The CDR3 is 15 amino acids. CDR1 MNHEY and CDR2 SVGEGT come from the germline V gene. CDR3: CASSKGQGITGELFF. DNA for the CDR3: TGTGCCAGCAGCAAAGGACAGGGGATCACCGGGGAGCTGTTTTTT.

This clonotype was seen a handful of times. V and J are TRBV7-9 and TRBJ2-3; D possibly matches TRBD1 or TRBD2 (6 bases each). Per germline, CDR1 SEHNR and CDR2 FQNEAQ (reference sequence). Trimming stripped 2 bases from V and 4 bases from J, with 16 bases between. The CDR3 totals 16 residues. This CDR3 reads CASSLSLGGLADTQYF. The CDR3 coding sequence is TGTGCCAGCAGCTTATCCTTGGGGGGCTTGGCAGATACGCAGTATTTT.

Concerning this clonotype: An end of the junction differs from the germline gene, which may be a read error. The CDR3 region is CASSLEGQLNTEVFF. CDR3 coding DNA: TGTGCCAGCAGCTTAGAGGGACAGTTGAACACTGAAGTTTTCTTT. The chain has TRBV7-2 and TRBJ1-1; 7 bases match TRBD1. CDR1 and CDR2 from the germline V gene are SGHTA and FQGNSA. The CDR3 length is 15 residues.

This clonotype was seen a few times. This chain uses TRBV14 with TRBJ2-2; D might be TRBD1 (5 bases). CDR3 length equals 14 residues. CDR1 SGHDN and CDR2 FVKESK come from the germline V gene. The germline V and J ends were trimmed by 1 base and 3 bases, with 6 bases remaining between them. The CDR3 spells CASSQVQDTGELFF. For the CDR3, the DNA is TGTGCCAGCAGCCAAGTACAGGACACCGGGGAGCTGTTTTTT.

The chain carries TRBV24-1 and TRBJ2-1; no clear D gene. In germline, CDR1 is KGHDR, CDR2 SFDVKD. CDR3 length: 11 amino acids. V was clipped by 7 bases and J by 7 bases, with 7 bases between them. CDR3 nucleotides: TGTGCCACCAGCGCTTGGAATGAGCAGTTCTTC. Translating gives CATSAWNEQFF.

This clonotype was recorded a few times. V usage is TRBV5-6 and J usage is TRBJ2-1; possible D gene TRBD1, 6 bases. Between the trimmed V and J ends, which lost 4 bases and 4 bases, there was a span of 27 bases. CDR1 SGHDT and CDR2 YYEEEE come from the germline V gene. The CDR3 extends over 19 amino acids. As DNA, the CDR3 is TGTGCCAGCAGCCGTCTATCTCAGGGGTTCGGTCACTCATACAATGAGCAGTTCTTC. This translates into CASSRLSQGFGHSYNEQFF.

The table lists this clonotype with many counts. The chain carries TRBV12-3 or TRBV12-4 and TRBJ1-5, with D possibly matching TRBD1 (6 bases). The CDR3 has 15 residues. V was shortened by 5 bases and J by 3 bases, with 14 bases between the two germline ends. The CDR3 sequence is CASSNRVGINQPQHF. CDR3 sequence (DNA): TGTGCCAGCAGTAACAGGGTAGGAATCAATCAGCCCCAGCATTTT.

The chain employs TRBV7-6 and TRBJ2-2; D is unresolved. This CDR3 region has 13 residues. CDR1 and CDR2 from the germline V gene are SGHVS and FNYEAQ. Trimming removed 3 bases at V and 7 bases at J, with 9 bases between. The chain's CDR3 is CASSFGLYGELFF. The CDR3 DNA reads TGTGCCAGCAGCTTCGGTTTATACGGGGAGCTGTTTTTT.

This clonotype was picked up many times. This sequence joins TRBV6-6 and TRBJ1-2, with 8 bases lining up with TRBD1. Germline lookup yields CDR1 MNHNY and CDR2 SVGAGI (reference sequence). This CDR3 region has 12 residues. The J segment lost 6 bases and the V segment lost 7 bases, leaving 4 bases of the junction unmatched. CDR3 bases: TGTGCCAGCATTTCGGACAGGGATGGCTACACCTTC. Amino acids: CASISDRDGYTF.

The V gene is TRBV2, the J gene TRBJ2-1, with D possibly TRBD1 on 6 matching bases. V was shortened by 5 bases and J by 8 bases, with 19 bases between the two germline ends. Germline CDR1 reads SNHLY; CDR2 reads FYNNEI. The CDR3 runs 15 residues. The CDR3 loop is CASSYRDNPPHEQFF. The CDR3 nucleotides read TGTGCCAGCAGTTACCGGGACAACCCACCCCATGAGCAGTTCTTC.

This clonotype was detected ten times or more. The V call is TRBV14, the J call TRBJ2-3; D unclear. Germline V CDR1 and CDR2: SGHDN, FVKESK. The ends were cut back, 0 bases at V and 6 bases at J, with 7 bases in the middle. The CDR3 extends over 13 amino acids. CDR3 amino acids: CASSQDRRDTQYF. Here the CDR3 DNA reads TGTGCCAGCAGCCAAGATCGAAGGGATACGCAGTATTTT.